The rows below give T cell receptor beta chains drawn from one sample of a study of shared clonotypes between healthy human individuals. TCRdb keeps only in-frame clones here, not all; method: immunoSEQ multiplex PCR. This table holds hundreds of thousands of clones, roughly 78% found once. The sequenced sample was memory CD4+ T cells sorted from blood. The receptors derive from a woman between 25 and 40 years old in good health. The CDR3 runs from the conserved cysteine through the conserved F or W. The D gene is left open where the match is weak. Size is omitted from some rows. Given values are once, few, many or a class for expanded clones.

V gene	D gene	J gene	clone size	CDR3 DNA	CDR3 protein
TRBV28	-	TRBJ1-3	-	TGTGCCAGCAGTCGGGACACCATATATTTT	CASSRDTIYF
TRBV5-6	-	TRBJ1-2	few	TGTGCCAGCAGCTCAATATACGGTGGCTATGGCTACACCTTC	CASSSIYGGYGYTF
TRBV18	-	TRBJ1-2	-	TGTGCCAGCTCCCGGTCAGCGGGCCTAGAAGGCTATGGCTACACCTTC	CASSRSAGLEGYGYTF
TRBV29-1	-	TRBJ2-3	-	TGCAGCGTTAGGATAGCGGCTAGCACAGATACGCAGTATTTT	CSVRIAASTDTQYF
TRBV30	TRBD2	TRBJ2-3	-	TGTGCCTGGACCCCCACGGGGGGTACGCAGTATTTT	CAWTPTGGTQYF
TRBV19	TRBD1	TRBJ1-2	-	TGTGCCAGTATTAACCCGGGACAGGGACCCGGCTACACCTTC	CASINPGQGPGYTF
TRBV7-2	-	TRBJ2-5	-	TGTGCCAGCAGCTTAGAGGGGGGCGAGACCCAGTACTTC	CASSLEGGETQYF
TRBV7-9	-	TRBJ2-1	-	TGTGCCAGCAGCTTAGACGGGGCGCGGCCTTCCTACAATGAGCAGTTCTTC	CASSLDGARPSYNEQFF
TRBV7-2	TRBD1	TRBJ2-7	-	TGTGCCAGCAGCGATCCGTCCGGGACAGACGAGCAGTACTTC	CASSDPSGTDEQYF
TRBV7-9	TRBD1	TRBJ1-1	-	TGTGCCAGCAGCTCCACAGGGGGCAGGACTGAAGCTTTCTTT	CASSSTGGRTEAFF
TRBV7-9	TRBD1	TRBJ1-4	once	TGTGCCAGCAGCCGACCGGACAGGGCCGGTGAAAAACTGTTTTTT	CASSRPDRAGEKLFF
TRBV5-1	-	TRBJ1-4	-	TGCGCCAGCAGCTTGTACGGGGGCACTAATGAAAAACTGTTTTTT	CASSLYGGTNEKLFF
TRBV5-3	TRBD2	TRBJ2-7	-	TGTGCCAGAAGCCTTCAGGGACTAGCGGGAGGTTGGGGGGCCTACGAGCAGTACTTC	CARSLQGLAGGWGAYEQYF
TRBV7-9	-	TRBJ2-2	-	TGTGCCAGCAGCACACCGGGACCGAGCACCGGGGAGCTGTTTTTT	CASSTPGPSTGELFF
TRBV29-1	-	TRBJ1-1	-	TGCAGCGTTGCGGCAAACAGGGCGAACACTGAAGCTTTCTTT	CSVAANRANTEAFF
TRBV29-1	-	TRBJ1-1	once	TGCAGCGTGAAAAAGACAGACCGAGACACTGAAGCTTTCTTT	CSVKKTDRDTEAFF
TRBV25-1	-	TRBJ1-1	few	TGTGCCAGCAGTGACGGTCCTAGCGTTCTCTTT	CASSDGPSVLF
TRBV5-1	-	TRBJ2-2	-	TGCGCCAGCAGCTTAGTTCCCGGTGGGGAGCTGTTTTTT	CASSLVPGGELFF
TRBV29-1	-	TRBJ1-2	-	TGCAGCGTTGTGGGCAGTGTGAACTATGGCTACACCTTC	CSVVGSVNYGYTF
TRBV2	-	TRBJ2-1	-	TGTGCCAGCAGTGGCCACTCCTACAATGAGCAGTTCTTC	CASSGHSYNEQFF
TRBV25-1	TRBD1	TRBJ2-3	-	TGTGCCAGCAGGAGTATAGGGACAGGGAACACAGATACGCAGTATTTT	CASRSIGTGNTDTQYF
TRBV7-6	TRBD2	TRBJ2-1	-	TGTGCCAGCAGCTTAGGACTAGCGGGAGTGGCCAATGAGCAGTTCTTC	CASSLGLAGVANEQFF
TRBV5-1	-	TRBJ2-3	-	TGCGCCAGCAGTCCCTCGGGCCCTAGCACAGATACGCAGTATTTT	CASSPSGPSTDTQYF
TRBV11-2	TRBD2	TRBJ2-7	few	TGTGCCAGCAGCCCGTGGACTAGCGGGAGTAACTCCTACGAGCAGTACTTC	CASSPWTSGSNSYEQYF
TRBV10-3	-	TRBJ2-3	-	TGTGCCACCTCGGGACCGCAGAGCACAGATACGCAGTATTTT	CATSGPQSTDTQYF
TRBV29-1	-	TRBJ2-1	many	TGCAGCGCCAACAATTACAATGAGCAGTTCTTC	CSANNYNEQFF
TRBV6-6	-	TRBJ1-5	once	TGTGCCAGCAGTTACCCCGATTCACCCCAGCATTTT	CASSYPDSPQHF
TRBV28	-	TRBJ1-5	once	TGTGCCAGCAGCACCGGGACTCCCAATCAGCCCCAGCATTTT	CASSTGTPNQPQHF
TRBV28	-	TRBJ2-1	-	TGTGCCAGCAGTTTAGTCGGGATGGTTGAGTTCTTC	CASSLVGMVEFF
TRBV7-6	-	TRBJ2-5	-	TGTGCCAGCAGCTCCCAGGTTGGGGAGACCCAGTACTTC	CASSSQVGETQYF
TRBV10-3	TRBD1	TRBJ1-2	-	TGTGCCAGCAGTGAAGGATGGCAGGGGGCTGGCTACACCTTC	CASSEGWQGAGYTF
TRBV11-1	TRBD1	TRBJ2-2	-	TGTGCCAGCAGCCGCGAACAGGGGGCGAACACCGGGGAGCTGTTTTTT	CASSREQGANTGELFF
TRBV6-5	-	TRBJ2-2	-	TGTGCCAGCAGTTACTCTCCTAGCGGGGAGCTGTTTTTT	CASSYSPSGELFF
TRBV11-1	TRBD1	TRBJ2-5	-	TGTGCCAGCAGCTGGGAGAGGGGGCAGATGTACTTC	CASSWERGQMYF
TRBV18	-	TRBJ2-1	-	TGTGCCAGCTCACCCACCTATGAGCAGTTCTTC	CASSPTYEQFF
TRBV19	TRBD2	TRBJ2-5	once	TGTGCCAGTACCCCCAAGGCGGCTAGCGGGAGTGTGGAGACCCAGTACTTC	CASTPKAASGSVETQYF
TRBV30	TRBD2	TRBJ2-2	-	TGTGCCTGGAGGTTTAGCGGGAGTGCCGGGGAGCTGTTTTTT	CAWRFSGSAGELFF
TRBV11-2	-	TRBJ2-2	-	TGTGCCAGCAGCCCGAGCTCGGACAGGAACACCGGGGAGCTGTTTTTT	CASSPSSDRNTGELFF
TRBV25-1	-	TRBJ1-2	-	TGTGCCAGCAGTGAATGGGCACAGGCATATGGCTACACCTTC	CASSEWAQAYGYTF
TRBV19	-	TRBJ1-5	-	TGTGCCAGTAGTCGCACAGAGTATCAGCCCCAGCATTTT	CASSRTEYQPQHF
TRBV18	TRBD2	TRBJ2-1	-	TGTGCCAGCTCACCACCCACTAGCGGGAAAGCCAATGAGCAGTTCTTC	CASSPPTSGKANEQFF
TRBV7-6	TRBD2	TRBJ2-2	-	TGTGCCAGCAGCTCCCTGGGGGGGAGCACCGGGGAGCTGTTTTTT	CASSSLGGSTGELFF
TRBV2	TRBD1	TRBJ1-2	-	TGTGCCAGCAGTGCGGACAGGGAGTACGGCTACACCTTC	CASSADREYGYTF
TRBV5-4	TRBD1	TRBJ2-1	few	TGTGCCAGCAGCTTGGACAGGGGCAATGAGCAGTTCTTC	CASSLDRGNEQFF
TRBV28	-	TRBJ1-1	-	TGTGCCAGCAGGCCCACGACAGCGAACACTGAAGCTTTCTTT	CASRPTTANTEAFF
TRBV18	-	TRBJ2-3	-	TGTGCCAGCTCGCCCGACGATACGCAGTATTTT	CASSPDDTQYF
TRBV28	-	TRBJ1-4	-	TGTGCCAGCAGTCCCCCCACAGGAGGTGAAAAACTGTTTTTT	CASSPPTGGEKLFF
TRBV7-2	-	TRBJ2-7	-	TGTGCCAGCGGACCCGGTACAGGGAGGTCCTCCTACGAGCAGTACTTC	CASGPGTGRSSYEQYF
TRBV6-1	-	TRBJ1-3	-	TGTGCCAGCAGTGAAGCTATAGGCGCTGGAAACACCATATATTTT	CASSEAIGAGNTIYF
TRBV15	TRBD2	TRBJ2-1	-	TGTGCCACCAGCAGCTTGGGGGGGTCGAGCTACAATGAGCAGTTCTTC	CATSSLGGSSYNEQFF
TRBV7-2	TRBD2	TRBJ2-7	-	TGTGCCAGCACATACGACTCAAGCGGGAGTACTTACGAGCAGTACTTC	CASTYDSSGSTYEQYF
TRBV28	-	TRBJ2-5	-	TGTGCCAGCAGTCGCCGGGACCGGGGCCGTGAGACCCAGTACTTC	CASSRRDRGRETQYF
TRBV2	TRBD1	TRBJ2-2	few	TGTGCCAGCACCCTCGACAGGGGGGGCGGGGAGCTGTTTTTT	CASTLDRGGGELFF
TRBV7-9	-	TRBJ2-7	-	TGTGCCAGCAGCTCCGATGGTAGTTCGGACGAGCAGTACTTC	CASSSDGSSDEQYF
TRBV2	TRBD1	TRBJ1-4	-	TGTGCCAGCACCCGAGGAGGGGGCTATGGTGAAAAACTGTTTTTT	CASTRGGGYGEKLFF
TRBV6-1	-	TRBJ2-2	few	TGTGCCAGCAGTGTTGGAGTAGTTGATGATGGGGAGCTGTTTTTT	CASSVGVVDDGELFF
TRBV7-7	-	TRBJ2-5	-	TGTGCCAGCAGCCCGCAAGGGGAGGCGGAGACCCAGTACTTC	CASSPQGEAETQYF
TRBV5-1	TRBD1	TRBJ2-3	-	TGCGCCAGCAGCCAGGGACAGGGACCCACAGATACGCAGTATTTT	CASSQGQGPTDTQYF
TRBV6-5	-	TRBJ2-6	-	TGTGCCAGCAGTTACTTGGACTCTGGGGCCAACGTCCTGACTTTC	CASSYLDSGANVLTF
TRBV28	TRBD1	TRBJ1-1	-	TGTGCCAGCATCGGGCAGGGGGGTACTGAAGCTTTCTTT	CASIGQGGTEAFF